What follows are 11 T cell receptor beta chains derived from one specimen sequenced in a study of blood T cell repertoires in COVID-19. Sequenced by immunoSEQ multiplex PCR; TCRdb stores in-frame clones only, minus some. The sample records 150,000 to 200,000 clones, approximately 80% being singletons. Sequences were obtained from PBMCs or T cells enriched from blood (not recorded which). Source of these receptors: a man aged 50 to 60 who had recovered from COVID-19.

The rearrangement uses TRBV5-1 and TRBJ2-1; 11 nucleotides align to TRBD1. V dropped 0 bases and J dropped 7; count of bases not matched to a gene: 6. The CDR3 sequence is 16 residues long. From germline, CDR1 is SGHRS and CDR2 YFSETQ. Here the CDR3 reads CASSLGVGTGGNEQFF. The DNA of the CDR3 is TGCGCCAGCAGCTTGGGAGTGGGGACAGGGGGGAATGAGCAGTTCTTC.

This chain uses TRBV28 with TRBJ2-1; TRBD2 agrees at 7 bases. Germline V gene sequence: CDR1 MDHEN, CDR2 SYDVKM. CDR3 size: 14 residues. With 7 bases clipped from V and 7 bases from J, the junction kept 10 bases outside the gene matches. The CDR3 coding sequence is TGTGCCAGCACACGGGGAGGGCCAATTAATGAGCAGTTCTTC. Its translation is CASTRGGPINEQFF. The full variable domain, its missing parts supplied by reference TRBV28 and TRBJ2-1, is DVKVTQSSRYLVKRTGEKVFLECVQDMDHENMFWYRQDPGLGLRLIYFSYDVKMKEKGDIPEGYSVSREKKERFSLILESASTNQTSMYLCASTRGGPINEQFFGPGTRLTVL.

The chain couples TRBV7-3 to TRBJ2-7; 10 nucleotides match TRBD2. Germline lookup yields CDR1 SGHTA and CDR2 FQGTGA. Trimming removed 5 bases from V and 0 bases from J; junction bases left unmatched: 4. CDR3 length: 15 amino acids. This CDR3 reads CASSVAGGLSYEQYF. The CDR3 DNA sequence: TGTGCCAGCAGCGTAGCGGGGGGCCTCTCCTACGAGCAGTACTTC. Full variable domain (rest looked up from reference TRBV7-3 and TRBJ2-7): GAGVSQTPSNKVTEKGKYVELRCDPISGHTALYWYRQSLGQGPEFLIYFQGTGAADDSGLPNDRFFAVRPEGSVSTLKIQRTERGDSAVYLCASSVAGGLSYEQYFGPGTRLTVT.

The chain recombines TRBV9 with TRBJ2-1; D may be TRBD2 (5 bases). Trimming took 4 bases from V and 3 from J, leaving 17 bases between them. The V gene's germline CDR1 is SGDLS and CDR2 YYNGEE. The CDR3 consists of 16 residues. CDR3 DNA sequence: TGTGCCAGCAGCTTGATAGGAGTAGCGAACTACAATGAGCAGTTCTTC. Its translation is CASSLIGVANYNEQFF. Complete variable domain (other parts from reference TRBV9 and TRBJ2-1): DSGVTQTPKHLITATGQRVTLRCSPRSGDLSVYWYQQSLDQGLQFLIQYYNGEERAKGNILERFSAQQFPDLHSELNLSSLELGDSALYFCASSLIGVANYNEQFFGPGTRLTVL.

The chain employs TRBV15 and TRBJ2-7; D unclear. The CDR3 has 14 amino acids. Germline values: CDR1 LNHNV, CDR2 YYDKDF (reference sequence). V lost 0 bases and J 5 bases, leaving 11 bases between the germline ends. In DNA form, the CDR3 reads TGTGCCACCAGCAGAGAAGTGGCGGTTAACGAGCAGTACTTC. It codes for CATSREVAVNEQYF.

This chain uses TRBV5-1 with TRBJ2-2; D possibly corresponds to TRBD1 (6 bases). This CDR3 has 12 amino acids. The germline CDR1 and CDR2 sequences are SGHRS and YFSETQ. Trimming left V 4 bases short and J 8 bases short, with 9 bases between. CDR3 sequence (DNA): TGCGCCAGCAGCATACAGGGAGGGGAGCTGTTTTTT. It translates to CASSIQGGELFF.

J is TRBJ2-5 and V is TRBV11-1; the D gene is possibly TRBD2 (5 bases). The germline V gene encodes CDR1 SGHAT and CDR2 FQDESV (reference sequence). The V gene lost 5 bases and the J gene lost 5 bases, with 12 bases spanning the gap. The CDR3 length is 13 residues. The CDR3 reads CASSPERIETQYF. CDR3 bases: TGTGCCAGCAGCCCCGAGCGGATCGAGACCCAGTACTTC. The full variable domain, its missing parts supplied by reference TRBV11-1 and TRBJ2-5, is EAEVAQSPRYKITEKSQAVAFWCDPISGHATLYWYRQILGQGPELLVQFQDESVVDDSQLPKDRFSAERLKGVDSTLKIQPAELGDSAMYLCASSPERIETQYFGPGTRLLVL.

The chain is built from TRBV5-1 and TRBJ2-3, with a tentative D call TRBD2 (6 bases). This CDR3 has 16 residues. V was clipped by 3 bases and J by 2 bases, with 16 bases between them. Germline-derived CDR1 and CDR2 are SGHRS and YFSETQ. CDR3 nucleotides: TGCGCCAGCAGCTCGCTCCGGGGGAAAACCACAGATACGCAGTATTTT. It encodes CASSSLRGKTTDTQYF. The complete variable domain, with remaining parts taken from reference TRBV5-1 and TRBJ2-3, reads KAGVTQTPRYLIKTRGQQVTLSCSPISGHRSVSWYQQTPGQGLQFLFEYFSETQRNKGNFPGRFSGRQFSNSRSEMNVSTLELGDSALYLCASSSLRGKTTDTQYFGPGTRLTVL.

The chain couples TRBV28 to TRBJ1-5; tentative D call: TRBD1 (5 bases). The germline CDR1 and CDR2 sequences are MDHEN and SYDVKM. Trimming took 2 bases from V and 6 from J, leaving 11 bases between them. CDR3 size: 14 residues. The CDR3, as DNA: TGTGCCAGCAGTTTACGGATGGGGCGTCAGCCCCAGCATTTT. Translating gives CASSLRMGRQPQHF.

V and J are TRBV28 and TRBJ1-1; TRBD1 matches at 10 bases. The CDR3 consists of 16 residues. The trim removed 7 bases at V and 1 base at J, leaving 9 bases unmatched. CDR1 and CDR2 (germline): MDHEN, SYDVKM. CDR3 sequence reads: CASTRGTGVPNTEAFF. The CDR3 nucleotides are TGTGCCAGCACCCGAGGGACAGGGGTACCGAACACTGAAGCTTTCTTT. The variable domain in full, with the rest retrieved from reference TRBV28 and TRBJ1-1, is DVKVTQSSRYLVKRTGEKVFLECVQDMDHENMFWYRQDPGLGLRLIYFSYDVKMKEKGDIPEGYSVSREKKERFSLILESASTNQTSMYLCASTRGTGVPNTEAFFGQGTRLTVV.

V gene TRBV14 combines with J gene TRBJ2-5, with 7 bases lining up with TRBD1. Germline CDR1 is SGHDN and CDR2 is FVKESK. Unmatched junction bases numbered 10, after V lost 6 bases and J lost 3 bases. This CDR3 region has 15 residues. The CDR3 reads CASSQTVGGEETQYF. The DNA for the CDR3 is TGTGCCAGCAGTCAGACGGTAGGGGGCGAAGAGACCCAGTACTTC. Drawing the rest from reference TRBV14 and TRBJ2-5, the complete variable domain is EAGVTQFPSHSVIEKGQTVTLRCDPISGHDNLYWYRRVMGKEIKFLLHFVKESKQDESGMPNNRFLAERTGGTYSTLKVQPAELEDSGVYFCASSQTVGGEETQYFGPGTRLLVL.